This T cell receptor (beta chain) originates from a study of CD8 T cells in ankylosing spondylitis (dated by TCRdb to the late 2010s). The study in broad terms: The study profiled T cell receptor beta repertoires in healthy donors and ankylosing spondylitis patients to find disease-linked TCR variants. The full study cohort comprised roughly 24 ankylosing spondylitis patients and 110 or so healthy donors. Peripheral blood was sampled, and synovial fluid was also collected from ankylosing spondylitis patients. The paper's findings and limits, for the study overall: Some motif variants had previously been reported in the synovial fluid and blood of reactive arthritis patients, which suggests shared mechanisms of disease initiation. According to the report, matched synovial fluid samples from ankylosing spondylitis patients were significantly enriched for the disease-linked clones. A TCR beta motif made up of several highly homologous amino acid variants appeared to be characteristic of blood from ankylosing spondylitis patients. The disease-linked clones had a CD8+ phenotype and were found at relatively low frequencies in peripheral blood.

TCRdb records Illumina HiSeq 2500 as the sequencer. Quantitative 5'-RACE with molecular barcodes was the method used to prepare the TCR beta libraries. As for the authors' bioinformatics: A new computational method based on a probabilistic model of VDJ rearrangement was used to identify disease-linked TCR variants. The raw public reads went through TCRdb reprocessing: fastp at Q25, MiXCR clone calling, in-frame beta chains kept. Entries that share a CDR3 protein sequence are merged under the most common genes and DNA. These V and J calls derive from TCRdb rather than the authors' analysis. This sample has more than 60,000 distinct CDR3 sequences in its table, and 6.2% of those were observed once. Clones ranked in the top ten supply under 6% of the sample. Synovial fluid samples were matched to blood samples from the same ankylosing spondylitis patients. This clonotype was recorded many times. Its antigen is unknown. No base qualities exist here, and no much larger clone lies one base off it.

This clonotype originated in a male donor with ankylosing spondylitis. Sequences were obtained from synovial fluid, either unsorted or a sorted T cell fraction (not recorded which).

The DNA reads as follows: TGTGCCAGGCGGAGGCGGAGGGGCTTACAGGGGGGCCCCTACGAGCAGTACTTC. It translates as CARRRRRGLQGGPYEQYF. The sequence is built from TRBV28 and TRBJ2-7; the junction holds 8 bases that match TRBD1. From the cysteine through the phenylalanine, the CDR3 covers 18 amino acids. Left in the record is the CDR3 DNA by itself, 54 bases read in frame from the first base. Germline trimming amounts to 9 bases on V and 2 bases on J, with 21 as the count of junction bases outside the gene matches. Taken from the germline V gene, the CDR1 and CDR2 loops are MDHEN and SYDVKM. The variable domain in full, with residues beyond the CDR3 obtained from the reference TRBV28 and TRBJ2-7 genes, is DVKVTQSSRYLVKRTGEKVFLECVQDMDHENMFWYRQDPGLGLRLIYFSYDVKMKEKGDIPEGYSVSREKKERFSLILESASTNQTSMYLCARRRRRGLQGGPYEQYFGPGTRLTVT.